This TCR beta chain was documented in a study of cytomegalovirus exposure and HLA in healthy donors. General study results and limits: Later work showed greater clonal expansion in HLA-associated TCR beta chains than in equally common others.

This CDR3 comprises 13 residues. Germline loops: CDR1 MNHEY, CDR2 SVGAGI. V lost 2 bases to trimming and J lost 7 bases, with 11 bases between them. In the case of this clone: Its antigen is not known.

PCR was performed using 60 Vbeta and 13 Jbeta primers. Original handling: A later analysis tallied approximately 80 million unique TCR beta chains, about 9.9 million of them shared. Produced via immunoSEQ multiplex PCR; TCRdb's table is partial and in-frame only. The V and J calls and clone size were taken over from that table, and D and trimming were inferred from the DNA. The data show under 150,000 clones, 80% seen once. The specimen was PBMCs. The chain recombines TRBV6-5 with TRBJ1-2; D is ambiguous. The TCR originated in a woman in her 40s in good health and CMV-seronegative. The CDR3 coding sequence is TGTGCCAGCAGTTACACCTCAAGGAGTGGCTACACCTTC. Translating gives CASSYTSRSGYTF.